The clone carrying this T cell receptor (beta chain) was picked up many times. This sample was taken from a study of regulatory T cells in long-lasting Graves disease. Across the whole study: Newly diagnosed Graves' patients had taken antithyroid drugs under 3 months.

Library construction for TCR beta used iRepertoire HTBI primers and Arm-PCR of CDR3 regions. TCRdb re-derived calls from the multiplex PCR reads in MiXCR, one entry per CDR3 protein. This table holds around 250,000 distinct CDR3 sequences, 15% to 20% found once. Time point meaning: newly diagnosed GD, antithyroid drugs for less than 3 months. PBMC-extracted RNA yielded the TCR library. This sample was shared with a second study, whose subject was T cells in Graves' hyperthyroidism and ophthalmopathy.

Material: peripheral blood mononuclear cells (PBMCs), obtained at new diagnosis, from a patient treated with antithyroid drugs. This TCR derives from a woman in her 30s with Graves disease.

This CDR3 is CASSMGTGRNTEAFF. The CDR3 region has the DNA TGTGCCAGCAGCATGGGGACAGGGAGGAACACTGAAGCTTTCTTT. The rearrangement joins TRBV7-8 to TRBJ1-1; 9 nucleotides line up with TRBD1. The CDR3 is 15 amino acids. Looked up from germline, CDR1 is SGHVS and CDR2 is FQNEAQ. The V gene end was trimmed by 5 bases and the J gene end by 1 base; junction bases not matched to a gene: 5.